This TCR beta chain was sequenced in a study of blood T cell repertoires in COVID-19. The germline V gene encodes CDR1 ENHRY and CDR2 SYGVKD. The CDR3 is 12 amino acids. Original data processing: Amplification from reference gene primers served as the basis for estimated nucleated cell counts. Clones were sequenced by immunoSEQ multiplex PCR, and TCRdb holds only the in-frame ones, with some missing. V and J calls and clone size are given by that table; D and trimming were obtained from the DNA. The sample contains about 200,000 clones, 86% of which appear only once. On this clone: One junction end disagrees with the germline gene, perhaps due to a read error.

Sequenced: peripheral blood. The sequence came from a woman in her forties or fifties with acute or convalescent COVID-19. The J gene is TRBJ2-7, the V gene TRBV10-3; no firm D call. For the CDR3, the DNA is TGTGCCATCAGTGAGTCTCTGCAGGTAAAAAACTTC. It is translated as CAISESLQVKNF.